These T cell receptor beta chains were read from a single sample in a study of breast tumors, draining lymph nodes, adjacent tissues. In TCRdb, the multiplex PCR reads were re-called with MiXCR into one record per CDR3 protein. The sample lists 250,000 or so distinct CDR3 sequences; about 33% were seen once. Sequencing was done on a sample of axillary lymph node tissue. These receptors were taken from a female donor with breast cancer. Some clones in this sample may be carry-over from other donors' samples. Each CDR3 is given with its conserved first and last residue. D genes are given only for firm matches. Some rows mark clone size as missing; the rest say once, few, many or name a class of expanded clone.

v_call	d_call	j_call	clone_size	cdr3_nt	cdr3_aa
TRBV20-1	.	TRBJ1-6	.	TGCAGTGCTAGAGATCGGGCTGATAATTCACCCCTCCACTTT	CSARDRADNSPLHF
TRBV5-1	TRBD2	TRBJ2-1	few	TGCGCCAGCAGCTTGGTGACTAGCGGGAAATACAATGAGCAGTTCTTC	CASSLVTSGKYNEQFF
TRBV20-1	TRBD1	TRBJ1-2	many	TGCAGTGCATACCAGGGGGCCAACTATGGCTACACCTTC	CSAYQGANYGYTF
TRBV5-4	TRBD2	TRBJ2-1	.	TGTGCCAGCAGCTCTAGCGGGAGGGCCGTGTCCTACAATGAGCAGTTCTTC	CASSSSGRAVSYNEQFF
TRBV27	.	TRBJ1-2	few	TGTGCCAGCAGTCCGGGGCCCAGGCCTAACTATGGCTACACCTTC	CASSPGPRPNYGYTF
TRBV18	.	TRBJ2-3	.	TGTGCCAGCTCGCCCCAGAGGACCGGCGGCGTGAGCACAGATACGCAGTATTTT	CASSPQRTGGVSTDTQYF
TRBV2	.	TRBJ2-7	many	TGTGCCAGCAGTGTCCGGGAAGGGACCTACGAGCAGTACTTC	CASSVREGTYEQYF
TRBV20-1	TRBD2	TRBJ2-7	many	TGCAGTGCTACGAGTGGCGCTAGCGGATCCTACGAGCAGTACTTC	CSATSGASGSYEQYF
TRBV29-1	.	TRBJ2-7	.	TGCAGCGTTGAAGTGGGGCTGTCCTACGAGCAGTACTTC	CSVEVGLSYEQYF
TRBV7-9	.	TRBJ2-1	many	TGTGCCAGCAGCTTAGACAGGCGCAATGAGCAGTTCTTC	CASSLDRRNEQFF
TRBV29-1	.	TRBJ2-3	.	TGCAGCTTGTGGGCCACTAGGGGTACGCAGTATTTT	CSLWATRGTQYF
TRBV4-3	TRBD2	TRBJ2-7	many	TGCGCCAGCAGCCAAGAGGGCGGGAGCGGGCTCGAGCAGTACTTC	CASSQEGGSGLEQYF
TRBV25-1	.	TRBJ1-5	many	TGTGCCAGCAGTGAATCAGGGAGCCAGCCCCAGCATTTT	CASSESGSQPQHF
TRBV7-2	.	TRBJ1-1	.	TGTGCCAGCAGCTGGTTCCCAGGGGACACTGAAGCTTTCTTT	CASSWFPGDTEAFF
TRBV19	TRBD2	TRBJ2-3	many	TGTGCCAGTAGAATAGCGGGGCTCACAGATACGCAGTATTTT	CASRIAGLTDTQYF
TRBV12-3/TRBV12-4	TRBD2	TRBJ2-7	many	TGTGCCAGCAGTGGACTAGGCAAATCCTACGAGCAGTACTTC	CASSGLGKSYEQYF
TRBV13	TRBD2	TRBJ2-7	.	TGTGCCAGCAGCTCTTCGACTAGCGGGTTCTCCTACGAGCAGTACTTC	CASSSSTSGFSYEQYF
TRBV5-1	.	TRBJ1-1	few	TGCGCCAGCAGCTACAGGGAGGACACTGAAGCTTTCTTT	CASSYREDTEAFF
TRBV11-2	.	TRBJ1-4	.	TGTGCCAGCAGCCTCTATCCGGGGGCCCTAATGAAAGAACTGTTTTTT	CASSLYPGALMKELFF
TRBV20-1	.	TRBJ2-1	many	TGCAGTGCTAGGCCACCCCCGGCTGGCAATGAGCAGTTCTTC	CSARPPPAGNEQFF
TRBV29-1	TRBD2	TRBJ2-1	many	TGCAGCGTTGAAGATCGCGGGACTAGCGGGAGTGGCTACAATGAGCAGTTCTTC	CSVEDRGTSGSGYNEQFF
TRBV12-3/TRBV12-4	.	TRBJ2-1	many	TGTGCCAGCAGTAACACCGGGACCAAATCCAATGAGCAGTTCTTC	CASSNTGTKSNEQFF
TRBV4-2	TRBD1	TRBJ1-6	many	TGTACCAGCAGCCAGACAGGGAGGGATTCACCCCTCCACTTT	CTSSQTGRDSPLHF
TRBV15	.	TRBJ2-1	.	TGTGCCACCAGCACGGACTACAATGAGTGGTTCTTC	CATSTDYNEWFF
TRBV29-1	.	TRBJ1-2	.	TGCAGCTTAGGGGCTAAAGGTGGCTACACCTTC	CSLGAKGGYTF
TRBV7-3	.	TRBJ2-1	many	TGTGCCAGCAGCTTCTCGTCCAGCAGCAATGAGCAGTTCTTC	CASSFSSSSNEQFF
TRBV5-1	TRBD1	TRBJ1-5	many	TGCGCCAGCAGCCCCACAGGGGATAATAATCAGCCCCAGCATTTT	CASSPTGDNNQPQHF
TRBV9	.	TRBJ2-2	many	TGTGCCAGCAGCGTAACTAGCAGGGTCGCCGGGGAGCTGTTTTTT	CASSVTSRVAGELFF
TRBV20-1	.	TRBJ2-1	many	TGCAGTGGGTCACAGACGGGCCACAATGAGCAGTTCTTC	CSGSQTGHNEQFF
TRBV9	.	TRBJ2-6	.	TGTGCCAGCAGCGGCCCGGGGGGCGGGAGTCGGGCCAACGTCCTGACTTTC	CASSGPGGGSRANVLTF
TRBV2	.	TRBJ2-1	.	TGTGCCAGCAGAGATGTGGCATCACCTGAGCAGTTCTTC	CASRDVASPEQFF
TRBV11-3	.	TRBJ1-1	.	TGTGCCAGCAGCCCTGCCCTAGGTTGCGAGGTCGAAGCTTCCTTT	CASSPALGCEVEASF
TRBV12-3/TRBV12-4	.	TRBJ2-3	many	TGTGCCAGCGTGCGCACAGATACGCAGTATTTT	CASVRTDTQYF
TRBV6-1	.	TRBJ1-3	once	TGTGCCATCAGTCCGGACGACAGGCGCTGGGGAAACACCATATATTTT	CAISPDDRRWGNTIYF
TRBV10-3	.	TRBJ2-1	many	TGTGCCATCAGTACTGGACCTCCTAATGAGCAGTTCTTC	CAISTGPPNEQFF
TRBV25-1	.	TRBJ1-6	.	TGTGCCAGCAGTGATAGGGACCGCAATTCACCCCTCCACTTT	CASSDRDRNSPLHF
TRBV20-1	.	TRBJ2-7	many	TGCAGTGCTAGATCCCCCGTCAGCGCGTCATACGAGCAGTACTTC	CSARSPVSASYEQYF
TRBV7-9	.	TRBJ1-3	few	TGTGCCAGCAGCCGGACAGCTGGAAACACCATATATTTT	CASSRTAGNTIYF
TRBV6-5	TRBD2	TRBJ2-1	many	TGTGCCAGCAGTTACTCCCGGCTAGCGGGAGTGGAGCAGTTCTTC	CASSYSRLAGVEQFF
TRBV6-6	.	TRBJ2-5	many	TGTGCCAGCAATTCTTACAGGCTCCGGTGGGAGACCCAGTACTTC	CASNSYRLRWETQYF
TRBV18	.	TRBJ2-5	many	TGTGCCAGCTCACAGACAGGTTCCCAAGAGACCCAGTACTTC	CASSQTGSQETQYF
TRBV7-8	TRBD2	TRBJ2-1	many	TGTGCCAGCACGCCGACTAGCGGAGGCTACAATGAGCAGTTCTTC	CASTPTSGGYNEQFF
TRBV9	TRBD1	TRBJ2-3	many	TGTGCCAGCAGCTCGAGAGGGACAGGGGGAATTGCAGATACGCAGTATTTT	CASSSRGTGGIADTQYF
TRBV7-9	.	TRBJ2-3	.	TGTGCCAGCAGGTCAGAGAGCCATAGCGGCACACGTAAGGGTACGCAGTATTTT	CASRSESHSGTRKGTQYF
TRBV7-2	TRBD1	TRBJ2-7	many	TGTGCCAGCAGCTTATTCAGTCGTCTGGGACAGGCCTACGAGCAGTACTTC	CASSLFSRLGQAYEQYF
TRBV28	.	TRBJ2-3	.	TGTGCCAGCAAATCAAGTCCGGTCTCCACAGATACGCAGTATTTT	CASKSSPVSTDTQYF